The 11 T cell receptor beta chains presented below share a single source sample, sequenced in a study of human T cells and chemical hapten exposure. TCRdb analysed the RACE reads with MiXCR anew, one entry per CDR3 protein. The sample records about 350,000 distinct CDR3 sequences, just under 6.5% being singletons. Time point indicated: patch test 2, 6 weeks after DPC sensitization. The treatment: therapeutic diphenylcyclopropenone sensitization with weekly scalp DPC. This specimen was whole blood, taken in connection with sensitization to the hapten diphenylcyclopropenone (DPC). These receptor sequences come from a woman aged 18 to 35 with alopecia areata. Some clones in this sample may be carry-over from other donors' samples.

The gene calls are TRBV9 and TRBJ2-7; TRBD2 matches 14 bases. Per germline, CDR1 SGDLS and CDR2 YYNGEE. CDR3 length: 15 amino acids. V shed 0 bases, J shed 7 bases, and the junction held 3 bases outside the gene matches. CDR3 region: CASSVGTSGGREQYF. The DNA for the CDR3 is TGTGCCAGCAGCGTAGGGACTAGCGGGGGGCGTGAGCAGTACTTC.

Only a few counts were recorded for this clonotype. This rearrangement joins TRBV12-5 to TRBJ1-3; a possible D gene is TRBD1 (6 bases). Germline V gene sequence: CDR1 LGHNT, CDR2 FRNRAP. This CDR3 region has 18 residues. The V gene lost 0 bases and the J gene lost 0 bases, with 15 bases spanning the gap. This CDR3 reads CASGLVGVLGASGNTIYF. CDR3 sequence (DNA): TGTGCTAGTGGTTTGGTAGGGGTCCTGGGGGCCTCTGGAAACACCATATATTTT.

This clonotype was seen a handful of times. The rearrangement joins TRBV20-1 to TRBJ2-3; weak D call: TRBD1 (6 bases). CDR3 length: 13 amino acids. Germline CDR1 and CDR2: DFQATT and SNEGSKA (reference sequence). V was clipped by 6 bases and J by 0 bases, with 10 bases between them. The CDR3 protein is CSAPDRSTDTQYF. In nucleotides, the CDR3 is TGCAGTGCCCCGGACAGAAGCACAGATACGCAGTATTTT.

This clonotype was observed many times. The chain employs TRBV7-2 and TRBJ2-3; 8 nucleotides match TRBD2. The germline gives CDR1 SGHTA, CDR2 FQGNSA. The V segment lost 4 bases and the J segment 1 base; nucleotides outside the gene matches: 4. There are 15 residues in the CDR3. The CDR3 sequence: CASSWGLGRTDTQYF. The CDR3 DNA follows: TGTGCCAGCAGCTGGGGACTAGGCCGCACAGATACGCAGTATTTT.

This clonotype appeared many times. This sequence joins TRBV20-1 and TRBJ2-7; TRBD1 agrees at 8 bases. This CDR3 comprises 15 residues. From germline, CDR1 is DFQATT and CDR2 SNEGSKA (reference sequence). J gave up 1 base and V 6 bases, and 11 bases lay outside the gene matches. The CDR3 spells CSAPEVQGASYEQYF. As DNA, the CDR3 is TGCAGTGCCCCCGAAGTCCAGGGGGCTTCCTACGAGCAGTACTTC.

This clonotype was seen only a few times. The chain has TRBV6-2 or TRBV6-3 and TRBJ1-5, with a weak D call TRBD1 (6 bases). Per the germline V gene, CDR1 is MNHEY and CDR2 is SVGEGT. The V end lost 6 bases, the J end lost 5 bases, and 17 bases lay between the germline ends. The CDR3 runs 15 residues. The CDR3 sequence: CASRKGGHLDQPQHF. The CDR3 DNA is TGTGCCAGCAGGAAGGGGGGCCACCTAGATCAGCCCCAGCATTTT.

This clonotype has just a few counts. CDR3 protein: CASRDSGTLETF. The DNA for the CDR3 is TGTGCCAGCAGGGATTCCGGGACACTCGAGACCTTC. V gene TRBV21-1 combines with J gene TRBJ2-7; TRBD1, the table's D call, was not compared with the DNA. TRBV21-1 is annotated as a pseudogene. The CDR3 is 12 residues long.

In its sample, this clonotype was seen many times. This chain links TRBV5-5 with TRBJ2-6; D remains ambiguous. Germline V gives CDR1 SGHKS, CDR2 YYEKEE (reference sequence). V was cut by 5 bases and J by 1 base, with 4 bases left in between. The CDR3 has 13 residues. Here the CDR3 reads CASSESGANVLTF. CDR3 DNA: TGTGCCAGCAGTGAATCTGGGGCCAACGTCCTGACTTTC.

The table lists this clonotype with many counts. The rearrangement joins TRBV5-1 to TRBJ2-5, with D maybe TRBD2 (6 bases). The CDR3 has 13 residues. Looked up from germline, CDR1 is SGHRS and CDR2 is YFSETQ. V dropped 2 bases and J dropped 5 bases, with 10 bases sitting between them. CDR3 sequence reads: CASSLTSWETQYF. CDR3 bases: TGCGCCAGCAGCTTAACTAGCTGGGAGACCCAGTACTTC.

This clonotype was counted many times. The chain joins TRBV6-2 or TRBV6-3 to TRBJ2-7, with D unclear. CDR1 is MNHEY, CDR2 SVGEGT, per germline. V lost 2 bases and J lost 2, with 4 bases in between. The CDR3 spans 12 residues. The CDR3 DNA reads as TGTGCCAGCAGTTACAGAGCCTACGAGCAGTACTTC. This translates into CASSYRAYEQYF.

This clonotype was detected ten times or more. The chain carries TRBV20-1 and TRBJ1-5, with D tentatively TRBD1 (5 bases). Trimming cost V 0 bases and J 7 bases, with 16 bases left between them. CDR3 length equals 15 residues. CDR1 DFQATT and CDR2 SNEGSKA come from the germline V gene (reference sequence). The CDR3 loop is CSARDQGSFGQPQHF. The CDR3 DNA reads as TGCAGTGCTAGAGATCAGGGATCTTTCGGGCAGCCCCAGCATTTT.